The subject of this entry is one T cell receptor beta chain. This sample is part of a study of blood T cell repertoires in COVID-19. Study in general: Collection of acute and convalescent COVID-19 samples took place in the United States, Italy and Spain. Nucleic acid was either cDNA or gDNA, and it came from T cells, B-cell-depleted T cells, or PBMCs.

In the authors' methods: Researchers report that nucleated cell counts were estimated from reference gene primer amplification. The data were produced by immunoSEQ multiplex PCR, yet TCRdb's version contains in-frame clones alone and is incomplete. The V and J calls and clone size were taken over from that table, and D and trimming were inferred from the DNA. The sample includes roughly 200,000 clones, approximately 89% of them seen just once. J was trimmed by 1 base and V by 5 bases; bases with no gene match: 3. CDR3 length: 17 amino acids. CDR1 is PRHDT and CDR2 is FYEKMQ in the germline V gene (reference sequence). Participant ages covered about 18 to 95 years across 24 US areas.

The sample consisted of PBMCs or T cells enriched from blood (not recorded which). This sequence joins TRBV13 and TRBJ2-2; 14 bases are shared with TRBD2. The receptor was isolated from a woman aged 40 to 55 with acute COVID-19. The CDR3 sequence is CASSDGLAGGNTGELFF. In DNA, the CDR3 is TGTGCCAGCAGCGACGGACTAGCGGGGGGGAACACCGGGGAGCTGTTTTTT.